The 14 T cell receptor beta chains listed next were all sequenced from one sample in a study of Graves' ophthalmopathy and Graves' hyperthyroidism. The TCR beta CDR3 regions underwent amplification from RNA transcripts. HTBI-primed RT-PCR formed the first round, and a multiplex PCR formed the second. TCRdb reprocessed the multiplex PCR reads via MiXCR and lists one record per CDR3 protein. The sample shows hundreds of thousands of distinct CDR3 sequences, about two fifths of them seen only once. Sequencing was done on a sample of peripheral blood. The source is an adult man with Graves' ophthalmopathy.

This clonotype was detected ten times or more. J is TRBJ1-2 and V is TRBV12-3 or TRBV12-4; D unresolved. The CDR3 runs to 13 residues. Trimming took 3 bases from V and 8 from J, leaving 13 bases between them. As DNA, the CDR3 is TGTGCCAGCAGTTTGGAGCCTATCTGGGGCTACACCTTC. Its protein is CASSLEPIWGYTF.

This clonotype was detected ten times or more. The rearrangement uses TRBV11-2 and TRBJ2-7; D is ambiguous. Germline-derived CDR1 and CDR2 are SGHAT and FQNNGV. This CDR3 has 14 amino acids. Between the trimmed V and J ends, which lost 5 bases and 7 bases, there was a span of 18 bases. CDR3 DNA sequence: TGTGCCAGCAGCCATTTCGGATCCGGGCGTGAGCAGTACTTC. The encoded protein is CASSHFGSGREQYF.

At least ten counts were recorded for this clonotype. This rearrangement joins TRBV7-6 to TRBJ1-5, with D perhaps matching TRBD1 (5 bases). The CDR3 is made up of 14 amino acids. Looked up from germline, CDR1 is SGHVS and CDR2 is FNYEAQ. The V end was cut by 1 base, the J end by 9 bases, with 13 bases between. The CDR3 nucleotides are TGTGCCAGCAGCTTAGAGGGGAAGAGGGGGCCCCAGCATTTT. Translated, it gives CASSLEGKRGPQHF.

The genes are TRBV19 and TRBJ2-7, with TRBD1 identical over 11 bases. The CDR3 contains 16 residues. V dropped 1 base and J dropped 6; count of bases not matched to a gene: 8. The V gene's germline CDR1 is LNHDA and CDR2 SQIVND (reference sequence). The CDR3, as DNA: TGTGCCAGTAGTATAGTCGCCCGGACAGGGGGCGGCGAGCAGTACTTC. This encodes CASSIVARTGGGEQYF.

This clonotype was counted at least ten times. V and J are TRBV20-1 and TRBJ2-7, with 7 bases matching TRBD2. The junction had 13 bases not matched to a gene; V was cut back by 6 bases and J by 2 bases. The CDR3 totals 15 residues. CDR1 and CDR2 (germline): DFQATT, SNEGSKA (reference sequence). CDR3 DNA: TGCAGTGCCCTACCCTGGGGAGGGCTTACCTACGAGCAGTACTTC. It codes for CSALPWGGLTYEQYF.

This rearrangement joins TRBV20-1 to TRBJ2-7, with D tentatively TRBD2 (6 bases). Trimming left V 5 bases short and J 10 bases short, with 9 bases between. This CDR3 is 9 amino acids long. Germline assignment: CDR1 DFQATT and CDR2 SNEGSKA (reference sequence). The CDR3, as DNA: TGCAGTGCTCCGGGAGCTCAGTACTTC. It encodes CSAPGAQYF.

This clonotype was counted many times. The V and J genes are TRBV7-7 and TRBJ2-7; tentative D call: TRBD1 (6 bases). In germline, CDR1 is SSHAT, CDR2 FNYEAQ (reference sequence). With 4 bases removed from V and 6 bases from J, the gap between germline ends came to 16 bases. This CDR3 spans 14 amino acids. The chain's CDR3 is CASSSSLQQGEQYF. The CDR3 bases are TGTGCCAGCAGCTCATCCCTGCAACAGGGCGAGCAGTACTTC.

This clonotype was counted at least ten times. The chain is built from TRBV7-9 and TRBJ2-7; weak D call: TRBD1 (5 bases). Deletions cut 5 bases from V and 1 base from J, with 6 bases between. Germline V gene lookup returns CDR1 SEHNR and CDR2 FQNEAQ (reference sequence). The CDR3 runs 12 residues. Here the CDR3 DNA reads TGTGCCAGCAGCCCAGGGTCCTACGAGCAGTACTTC. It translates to CASSPGSYEQYF.

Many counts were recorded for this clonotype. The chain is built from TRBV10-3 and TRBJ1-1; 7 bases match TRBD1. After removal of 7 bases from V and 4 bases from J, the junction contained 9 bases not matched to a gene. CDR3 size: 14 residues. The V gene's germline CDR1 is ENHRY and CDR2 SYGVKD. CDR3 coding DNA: TGTGCCATCACGAAGGGGGCGCAGGGCACTGAAGCTTTCTTT. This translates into CAITKGAQGTEAFF.

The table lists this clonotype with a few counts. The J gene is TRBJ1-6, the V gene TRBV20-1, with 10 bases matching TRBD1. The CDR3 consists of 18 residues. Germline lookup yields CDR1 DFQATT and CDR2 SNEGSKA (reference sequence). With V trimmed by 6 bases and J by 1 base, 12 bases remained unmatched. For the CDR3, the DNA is TGCAGTGCCAGACAGGGGGCCTTGTTTGGGTCCTATAATTCACCCCTCCACTTT. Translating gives CSARQGALFGSYNSPLHF.

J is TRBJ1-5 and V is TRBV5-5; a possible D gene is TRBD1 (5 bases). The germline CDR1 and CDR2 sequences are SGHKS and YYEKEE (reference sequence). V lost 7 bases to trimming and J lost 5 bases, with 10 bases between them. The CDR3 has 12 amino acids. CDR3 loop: CASLRGYQPQHF. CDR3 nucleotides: TGTGCCAGCCTCCGGGGGTATCAGCCCCAGCATTTT. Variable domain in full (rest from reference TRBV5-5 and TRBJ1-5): DAGVTQSPTHLIKTRGQQVTLRCSPISGHKSVSWYQQVLGQGPQFIFQYYEKEERGRGNFPDRFSARQFPNYSSELNVNALLLGDSALYLCASLRGYQPQHFGDGTRLSIL.

This CDR3 is CASSPKDGTNEKLFF. CDR3 nucleotides: TGTGCCAGCAGCCCTAAGGACGGAACTAATGAAAAACTGTTTTTT. The gene calls are TRBV7-9 and TRBJ1-4; no reliable D call. The CDR3 is 15 amino acids. Germline-derived CDR1 and CDR2 are SEHNR and FQNEAQ (reference sequence). Trimming left V 5 bases short and J 1 base short, with 11 bases between. Drawing the rest from reference TRBV7-9 and TRBJ1-4, the complete variable domain is DTGVSQNPRHKITKRGQNVTFRCDPISEHNRLYWYRQTLGQGPEFLTYFQNEAQLEKSRLLSDRFSAERPKGSFSTLEIQRTEQGDSAMYLCASSPKDGTNEKLFFGSGTQLSVL.

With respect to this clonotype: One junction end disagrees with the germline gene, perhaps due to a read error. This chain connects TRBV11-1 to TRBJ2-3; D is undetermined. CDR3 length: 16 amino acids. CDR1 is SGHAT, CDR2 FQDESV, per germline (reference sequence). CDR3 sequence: CASSLGSSRSTDTQYF. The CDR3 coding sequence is TGTGCCAGCAGTTTAGGTTCTAGTCGGAGCACAGATACGCAGTATTTT.

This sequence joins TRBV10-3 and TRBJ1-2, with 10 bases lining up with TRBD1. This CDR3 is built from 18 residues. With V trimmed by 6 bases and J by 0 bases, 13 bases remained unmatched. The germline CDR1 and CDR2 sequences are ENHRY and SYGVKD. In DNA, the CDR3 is TGTGCCATCAGCGACTTTGCTGGGACAGGGGCTGCTAACTATGGCTACACCTTC. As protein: CAISDFAGTGAANYGYTF.